This T cell receptor beta chain comes out of a study of prognosis after radiotherapy for stage I lung cancer (dated by TCRdb to the early 2020s). A note on the overall study: Between April 2018 and early 2019, under 20 stage I NSCLC patients were enrolled in Nanjing, China. For each of the 20 or so patients, one blood sample was taken before SBRT and one after, so the study sequenced roughly 38 samples in total. After SBRT, distant metastases developed in about 20% of the 19 patients at a median of around 7 months, while the remaining 15 patients had no significant progression. Enrolled patients comprised roughly 13 with newly diagnosed primary stage I lung tumors and about 5 with oligometastatic NSCLC after surgical resection of the primary tumor. Every patient was deemed medically inoperable, approximately 11 because of comorbidities and six to eight because they refused surgery. The cohort included under 15 men and 5 or 6 women, with a median age of about 79 years and a range of about 50 to 84 years. On tumor histology, roughly 11 patients had adenocarcinoma and about seven had squamous cell carcinoma. In every patient, SBRT was given without any concurrent therapy. Peripheral blood TCR beta repertoires were profiled in stage I NSCLC patients before and after stereotactic body radiotherapy, and the study then linked these repertoires to distant failure. Image-guided IMRT or VMAT was used to deliver SBRT in 3 to 5 fractions at a biologically effective dose of at least 100 Gy. Summary of the overall study and its limitations: After SBRT, the number of unique TCR clones decreased (median around 10,000 before versus some 6,900 after; Wilcoxon paired P=0.011). TRBV and TRBJ usage frequencies reportedly differed by metastasis status, in two V genes at baseline and in about 10 V and two J genes after SBRT. Limitations of the study included a small cohort and short follow-up, and the study findings need independent validation. No adjustment for multiple comparisons was applied to any of the reported P values. Whether the expanded TCR clones were tumor-specific was not determined. Post-SBRT Shannon entropy and its change from baseline were lower in patients who developed distant metastases; baseline Shannon entropy was not associated with metastases.

CDR1 and CDR2, per the germline V gene, are MNHEY and SVGEGT. Taken from cysteine to phenylalanine, the CDR3 has 15 residues. The sequence is cut down to CDR3 DNA, 45 bases in frame from base 1. V is shortened by 4 bases, J by 8 bases, and the region joining them spans 20 bases. About this clonotype: The target of this receptor is not known. Base qualities are missing; no much larger clone stands one base away.

The TCR beta CDR3 region was amplified from genomic DNA by two rounds of multiplex PCR. In the first round of PCR, primers specific to each TRBV and TRBJ gene were used, and the primer sequences are filed in Chinese patent CN105087789A. The second PCR round used universal primers. The Roche High Pure PCR Template Preparation Kit was used to extract genomic DNA from the frozen PBMCs. Libraries were sequenced paired-end with 151 bp reads on an Illumina HiSeq 3000. Concerning the study's data processing: Raw reads lacking the multiplex PCR primer sequences were removed with CutAdapt. Using PEAR, the high-quality paired reads were merged into contigs. TRB V, D and J gene segments were assigned to each contig with MiXCR by alignment to reference sequences. CDR3 sequences were clustered by base quality and sequence similarity to remove sequencing errors. Shannon entropy, normalized by the natural log of the productive TCR sequence number, served as the measure of diversity. To get clonality, Shannon entropy was divided by the natural log of the number of unique clonotypes, and that result was subtracted from one. Progression-free survival cut-offs for repertoire metrics were chosen using the Youden index of ROC curves, with analyses run in R 3.5.3. In-frame beta chains were kept once TCRdb had trimmed the public reads at Q25 with fastp and called clones with MiXCR. Every distinct CDR3 protein forms one entry, paired with its most common genes and DNA. TCRdb's processing, not the authors', yielded these V and J calls. The sample includes about 30,000 distinct CDR3 sequences, with around 29% observed a single time. The ten biggest clones cover about 12% of the sample.

All patients had node-negative disease on CT and PET/CT, and none had a history of other malignancies or had previously received chemotherapy or radiotherapy. At each of two time points, approximately 5.9 milliliters of peripheral venous blood were collected into EDTA tubes. Ficoll-Paque Plus density-gradient centrifugation was used to isolate PBMCs. Samples were stored at -80°C immediately after collection until analysis. The TCR originated in a donor at least 50 years old with non-small cell lung cancer. The sample here was PBMCs, taken before or after stereotactic body radiation therapy (not recorded which). This sequence uses TRBV6-2 or TRBV6-3 and TRBJ1-2, with the D gene not confidently named. The nucleotides are TGTGCCAGCAGTTCCCCCCCCCCGTCCCCTCAGGGCTACACCTTC. Its protein is CASSSPPPSPQGYTF.